Shown below are 24 T cell receptor beta chains from a single sample sequenced in a study of control samples from healthy donors and cancer patients. Profiled with immunoSEQ multiplex PCR; TCRdb holds only in-frame clones, not every one. The data show 150,000 or so clones, approximately 96% seen once. Sequencing was carried out using blood. All receptors come from a man between 35 and 55 years old in good health.

This chain links TRBV7-8 with TRBJ2-1; no reliable D call. The germline CDR1 and CDR2 sequences are SGHVS and FQNEAQ. Trimming removed 1 base from V and 0 bases from J, with 10 bases in between. The CDR3 totals 16 residues. The CDR3, as DNA: TGTGCCAGCAGCTTAGGGAACTTACGCTCCTACAATGAGCAGTTCTTC. Protein product: CASSLGNLRSYNEQFF. Looking up the rest from reference TRBV7-8 and TRBJ2-1 gives the full variable domain: GAGVSQSPRYKVAKRGQDVALRCDPISGHVSLFWYQQALGQGPEFLTYFQNEAQLDKSGLPSDRFFAERPEGSVSTLKIQRTQQEDSAVYLCASSLGNLRSYNEQFFGPGTRLTVL.

In its sample, this clone was seen once. This rearrangement joins TRBV6-5 to TRBJ1-6; D call uncertain. Trimming removed 7 bases from V and 6 bases from J, with 13 bases in between. Germline V gene sequence: CDR1 MNHEY, CDR2 SVGAGI. This CDR3 region has 14 residues. CDR3 sequence (DNA): TGTGCCAGCACGGCGGGGAGTCGTAATTCACCCCTCCACTTT. Protein: CASTAGSRNSPLHF.

The chain links TRBV6-5 to TRBJ1-5, with 9 bases that match TRBD1. This CDR3 contains 15 residues. Per the germline V gene, CDR1 is MNHEY and CDR2 is SVGAGI. J gave up 0 bases and V 6 bases, and 3 bases lay outside the gene matches. The CDR3 loop is CASSWDRDSNQPQHF. In nucleotides, the CDR3 is TGTGCCAGCAGCTGGGACAGGGATAGCAATCAGCCCCAGCATTTT.

This clone showed up just a few times. The J gene is TRBJ1-5, the V gene TRBV19; tentative D call: TRBD1 (6 bases). CDR1 LNHDA and CDR2 SQIVND come from the germline V gene (reference sequence). The CDR3 sequence is 16 residues long. The V end lost 7 bases, the J end lost 1 base, and 17 bases lay between the germline ends. The CDR3 loop reads CASIRTGGQSNQPQHF. The DNA for the CDR3 is TGTGCCAGTATCCGGACCGGGGGCCAAAGCAATCAGCCCCAGCATTTT.

The rearrangement uses TRBV28 and TRBJ2-7, with D possibly TRBD2 on 6 matching bases. Trimming shortened V by 5 bases and J by 3 bases, and 17 bases separated the two germline ends. The CDR3 length is 15 residues. CDR1 is MDHEN and CDR2 is SYDVKM in the germline V gene. The DNA for the CDR3 is TGTGCCAGCAGTCTCCTTCCGGGAGCGAACTACGAGCAGTACTTC. Translated: CASSLLPGANYEQYF.

The chain uses TRBV21-1 and TRBJ1-5. TRBV21-1 is a documented pseudogene. This CDR3 comprises 16 residues. The CDR3 spells CASSKAEGRSGQPQHF. In DNA, the CDR3 is TGTGCCAGCAGCAAAGCGGAGGGGCGGTCTGGTCAGCCCCAGCATTTT.

In this sample, this clone turned up once. The chain recombines TRBV4-1 with TRBJ2-3; 8 bases line up with TRBD1. With 0 bases clipped from V and 3 bases from J, the junction kept 5 bases outside the gene matches. Germline CDR1 and CDR2: MGHRA and YSYEKL. The CDR3 sequence is 16 residues long. The CDR3 region has the DNA TGCGCCAGCAGCCAAGAGTGGCAGGGGGCGACAGATACGCAGTATTTT. Residues: CASSQEWQGATDTQYF.

The genes are TRBV5-1 and TRBJ2-2; D unresolved. CDR3 length: 13 amino acids. Germline lookup yields CDR1 SGHRS and CDR2 YFSETQ. Trimming removed 2 bases at V and 8 bases at J, with 10 bases between. The CDR3 region has the DNA TGCGCCAGCAGCTTCCCCTCGGGTGGGGAGCTGTTTTTT. The encoded protein is CASSFPSGGELFF.

J is TRBJ1-1 and V is TRBV5-1; a possible D gene is TRBD1 (5 bases). The V gene's germline CDR1 is SGHRS and CDR2 YFSETQ. The CDR3 has 16 residues. V was clipped by 0 bases and J by 1 base, with 13 bases between them. DNA for the CDR3: TGCGCCAGCAGCTTGGCCGGTGGCAGGGCGAACACTGAAGCTTTCTTT. Translating gives CASSLAGGRANTEAFF.

This chain uses TRBV14 with TRBJ1-6, with D perhaps matching TRBD1 (6 bases). Germline V gene data show CDR1 as SGHDN and CDR2 as FVKESK. There are 16 residues in the CDR3. V was shortened by 2 bases and J by 7 bases, with 15 bases between the two germline ends. Written as DNA, the CDR3 is TGTGCCAGCAGCCAAACACAGGGTTTTGGCAATTCACCCCTCCACTTT. As protein: CASSQTQGFGNSPLHF.

V gene TRBV4-3 combines with J gene TRBJ1-2, with D uncertain. Germline CDR1 and CDR2: LGHNA and YSLEER. CDR3 length equals 16 residues. The V end lost 0 bases, the J end lost 4 bases, and 15 bases lay between the germline ends. The CDR3 loop reads CASSQDRVTQLYGYTF. In DNA form, the CDR3 reads TGCGCCAGCAGCCAAGATCGTGTTACCCAACTCTATGGCTACACCTTC.

This chain uses TRBV7-9 with TRBJ2-1; perhaps TRBD1 as D (5 bases). The germline CDR1 and CDR2 sequences are SEHNR and FQNEAQ (reference sequence). V was clipped by 2 bases and J by 5 bases, with 10 bases between them. This CDR3 region has 14 residues. The DNA for the CDR3 is TGTGCCAGCAGCTTATCTCAGGGCGACAATGAGCAGTTCTTC. As protein: CASSLSQGDNEQFF.

The V call is TRBV19, the J call TRBJ1-3; D gene unclear. V was clipped by 3 bases and J by 4 bases, with 16 bases between them. The germline CDR1 and CDR2 sequences are LNHDA and SQIVND (reference sequence). There are 16 residues in the CDR3. The CDR3 DNA follows: TGTGCCAGTAGTATTATGGCGGGAACGTTGGGAAACACCATATATTTT. This sequence encodes CASSIMAGTLGNTIYF. The variable domain in full, completed from reference TRBV19 and TRBJ1-3, reads DGGITQSPKYLFRKEGQNVTLSCEQNLNHDAMYWYRQDPGQGLRLIYYSQIVNDFQKGDIAEGYSVSREKKESFPLTVTSAQKNPTAFYLCASSIMAGTLGNTIYFGEGSWLTVV.

The chain couples TRBV7-2 to TRBJ1-2, with D possibly TRBD1 on 5 matching bases. Between the trimmed V and J ends, which lost 4 bases and 2 bases, there was a span of 17 bases. CDR3 length: 16 amino acids. Germline-derived CDR1 and CDR2 are SGHTA and FQGNSA. This CDR3 reads CASSSPGLYINYGYTF. CDR3 coding DNA: TGTGCCAGCAGCTCCCCGGGACTCTACATCAACTATGGCTACACCTTC.

V gene TRBV6-6 combines with J gene TRBJ1-2; D is unresolved. The CDR3 spans 16 residues. CDR1 is MNHNY, CDR2 SVGAGI, per germline (reference sequence). The germline V and J ends were trimmed by 4 bases and 4 bases, with 19 bases remaining between them. The CDR3 is CASSFAPRTDAYGYTF. In nucleotides, the CDR3 is TGTGCCAGCAGTTTCGCCCCCCGGACGGATGCCTATGGCTACACCTTC.

This clone is a singleton in its sample. This chain joins TRBV5-1 and TRBJ2-7; D gene uncertain. The V gene's germline CDR1 is SGHRS and CDR2 YFSETQ. The germline V and J ends were trimmed by 0 bases and 5 bases, with 9 bases remaining between them. CDR3 length equals 13 residues. CDR3 in amino acids: CASSLESVNEQYF. In nucleotides, the CDR3 is TGCGCCAGCAGCTTGGAGTCCGTCAACGAGCAGTACTTC.

The rearrangement links TRBV12-5 to TRBJ1-1, with 7 bases that match TRBD1. The CDR3 totals 16 residues. The junction had 11 bases not matched to a gene; V was cut back by 2 bases and J by 5 bases. Per germline, CDR1 LGHNT and CDR2 FRNRAP. CDR3 sequence reads: CASGLLSPGGKTEAFF. Written as DNA, the CDR3 is TGTGCTAGTGGTTTGCTGTCTCCAGGGGGAAAGACTGAAGCTTTCTTT.

V usage is TRBV7-9 and J usage is TRBJ1-2; D is perhaps TRBD1 (5 bases). CDR1 SEHNR and CDR2 FQNEAQ come from the germline V gene (reference sequence). This CDR3 comprises 17 residues. The V end was cut by 5 bases, the J end by 3 bases, with 22 bases between. Here the CDR3 DNA reads TGTGCCAGCAGCATCCTGCCCGGGGCCACGTCCTACTATGGCTACACCTTC. Protein product: CASSILPGATSYYGYTF.

V usage is TRBV3-1 (or the pseudogene TRBV3-2) and J usage is TRBJ2-7; 14 bases are a match to TRBD2. J was trimmed by 5 bases and V by 3 bases; bases with no gene match: 3. CDR3 length: 15 amino acids. The germline V gene has CDR1 LGHDT and CDR2 YNNKEL (reference sequence). CDR3 region: CASSQGTSGGHEQYF. DNA for the CDR3: TGTGCCAGCAGCCAGGGGACTAGCGGGGGCCACGAGCAGTACTTC.

The V gene is TRBV5-4, the J gene TRBJ1-6, with D possibly matching TRBD1 (6 bases). The CDR3 spans 15 residues. The germline V and J ends were trimmed by 3 bases and 4 bases, with 11 bases remaining between them. Germline CDR1 reads SGHNT; CDR2 reads YYREEE (reference sequence). The CDR3 sequence: CASSSRQAYNSPLHF. CDR3 DNA sequence: TGTGCCAGCAGCTCCCGACAGGCGTATAATTCACCCCTCCACTTT.

V usage is TRBV5-8 and J usage is TRBJ1-6; D remains unclear. From germline, CDR1 is SGHTS and CDR2 YDEGEE. The CDR3 consists of 14 residues. V dropped 3 bases and J dropped 7 bases, with 11 bases sitting between them. As DNA, the CDR3 is TGTGCCAGCAGCTGGCCAGGAAGGAATTCACCCCTCCACTTT. This codes for CASSWPGRNSPLHF.

The chain is built from TRBV5-1 and TRBJ2-3; D not resolved. Germline loops: CDR1 SGHRS, CDR2 YFSETQ. The CDR3 totals 16 residues. Trimming pared 4 bases from V and 4 bases from J, leaving 19 bases between. Here the CDR3 reads CASSPRTPRSSDTQYF. Here the CDR3 DNA reads TGCGCCAGCAGCCCCAGGACCCCTCGATCGTCAGATACGCAGTATTTT.

V gene TRBV19 combines with J gene TRBJ1-2; tentative D call: TRBD1 (6 bases). The CDR3 totals 15 residues. Trimming stripped 3 bases from V and 6 bases from J, with 17 bases between. Looked up from germline, CDR1 is LNHDA and CDR2 is SQIVND (reference sequence). Here the CDR3 DNA reads TGTGCCAGTAGTATTATGGCGAGGGGGGCGGATGGCTACACCTTC. Its translation is CASSIMARGADGYTF. The full variable domain, rest sourced from reference TRBV19 and TRBJ1-2, is DGGITQSPKYLFRKEGQNVTLSCEQNLNHDAMYWYRQDPGQGLRLIYYSQIVNDFQKGDIAEGYSVSREKKESFPLTVTSAQKNPTAFYLCASSIMARGADGYTFGSGTRLTVV.

The chain carries TRBV19 and TRBJ1-5, with a possible D match to TRBD1 (6 bases). With 4 bases removed from V and 1 base from J, the gap between germline ends came to 11 bases. Germline assignment: CDR1 LNHDA and CDR2 SQIVND (reference sequence). The CDR3 totals 15 residues. CDR3 in amino acids: CASSSQGQSNQPQHF. CDR3 in DNA: TGTGCCAGTAGTAGTCAGGGGCAAAGCAATCAGCCCCAGCATTTT.